This TCR beta chain derives from a study of cytomegalovirus exposure and HLA in healthy donors. Turning to the study itself: Earlier, some 170 million T cells were analyzed, and fewer than 120 million unique TCR beta sequences were found among them. General study results and limits: Previous analysis showed most TCR beta V segments were productive about 87% or about 30% of the time. Presence/absence analysis assumed near-uniform sequencing depth across donors.

On this clone: Its target is not known.

In germline, CDR1 is GTSNPN, CDR2 SVGIG (reference sequence). V gave up 4 bases and J gave up 3 bases, with 18 bases separating them. This CDR3 contains 15 residues. A multiplex PCR was run with 60 Vbeta primers and 13 Jbeta primers. TCRdb's copy holds only in-frame clones and misses some; the assay was immunoSEQ multiplex PCR. The sample records under 200,000 clones, over 75% being singletons. The chain recombines TRBV30 with TRBJ1-1; no clear D gene. Input material: PBMCs. The TCR was taken from a man between 18 and 29 years old in good health and CMV-seropositive. In nucleotides, the CDR3 is TGTGCCTGGACTCAAACCGGAGTAGGAGACACTGAAGCTTTCTTT. Amino acid sequence: CAWTQTGVGDTEAFF.